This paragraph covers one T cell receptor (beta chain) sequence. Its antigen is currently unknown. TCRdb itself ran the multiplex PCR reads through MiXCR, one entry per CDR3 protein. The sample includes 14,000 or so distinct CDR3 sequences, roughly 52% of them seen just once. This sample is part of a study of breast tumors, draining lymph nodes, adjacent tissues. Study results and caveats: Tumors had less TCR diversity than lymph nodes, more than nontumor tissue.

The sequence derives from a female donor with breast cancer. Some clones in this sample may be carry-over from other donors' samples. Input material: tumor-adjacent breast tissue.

Written as DNA, the CDR3 is TGTGCCAGCAGCAAGACAGGGCTAGGGGAGCCCCAGCATTTT. It encodes CASSKTGLGEPQHF. The rearrangement links TRBV11-3 to TRBJ1-5; TRBD1 matches at 7 bases. After removal of 5 bases from V and 8 bases from J, the junction contained 9 bases not matched to a gene. Germline V gene sequence: CDR1 SGHNT, CDR2 YENEEA. CDR3 size: 14 residues.